This TCR beta chain was documented in a study of patients and donors after allogeneic stem cell transplantation. TCRdb re-called the RT-PCR reads with MiXCR, one entry per CDR3 protein. The table lists hundreds of thousands of distinct CDR3 sequences, roughly 16% of them singletons. This CDR3 comprises 14 residues. CDR1 is MGHRA and CDR2 is YSYEKL in the germline V gene. The germline V and J ends were trimmed by 4 bases and 2 bases, with 12 bases remaining between them. This TCR was recovered from a human donor who was either an allogeneic HSCT recipient or a stem cell or donor lymphocyte infusion donor (not recorded which). It is not recorded whose cells these are; they may come from a transplant donor. Sequenced material: blood, either unsorted or a sorted T cell fraction (not recorded which). The chain links TRBV4-1 to TRBJ2-7; maybe TRBD1 (5 bases). This chain's CDR3 is CASSRVRDTYEQYF. CDR3 in DNA: TGCGCCAGCAGCCGAGTCAGGGATACCTACGAGCAGTACTTC.